This TCR beta chain appears in the sequencing data of a study of T cells in Graves' hyperthyroidism and ophthalmopathy. CDR1 and CDR2 from the germline V gene are MNHEY and SMNVEV (reference sequence). This CDR3 spans 15 amino acids. V lost 3 bases to trimming and J lost 4 bases; unmatched junction nucleotides: 8. With duration under 3 months, ophthalmopathy was active: Clinical Activity Score at least 3, NOSPECS at least 4. Based on clinical symptoms, serum thyroxine and TRAb, thyroid ultrasound and orbital computed tomography, diagnoses were reached. The PBMCs studied were ones that came from roughly 9.1 ml fresh peripheral blood. This clonotype occurred a few times. Regions amplified from RNA transcripts were the TCR beta CDR3 regions. In the first-round RT-PCR of the TCR CDR3, the HTBI primer set was used. TCRdb independently ran MiXCR on the multiplex PCR reads; one entry per CDR3 protein. The table has 400,000 or so distinct CDR3 sequences, around 15% seen once; the top ten hold 20%.

This receptor was taken from a woman in her twenties or thirties with Graves' ophthalmopathy. The chain links TRBV27 to TRBJ1-1; 7 nucleotides align to TRBD1. Material for sequencing was blood. The CDR3: CASSFGGAGGTEAFF. As DNA, the CDR3 is TGTGCCAGCAGTTTCGGGGGCGCAGGGGGCACTGAAGCTTTCTTT.